This entry is about one T cell receptor beta chain. The antigen is not known. Per the germline V gene, CDR1 is SQVTM and CDR2 is ANQGSEA. Germline trimming cut 6 bases from V and 0 bases from J; bases unmatched to any gene: 2. This CDR3 is built from 13 residues. This sample is part of a study of Ad26.COV2.S vaccination and SARS-CoV-2 variants. Assay: immunoSEQ multiplex PCR; the TCRdb copy retains only in-frame clones and omits some. The sample has approximately 400,000 clones; just over 90% are singletons. The study's findings and limits: Reports say spike-specific CD8+ and CD4+ T cell responses covered substantial breadth after vaccination. Placebo recipients and vaccine recipients were similar in non-spike TCR breadth.

The sample consisted of peripheral blood, taken after recovery from COVID-19. The genes are TRBV29-1 and TRBJ2-7; 10 bases map to TRBD1. The receptor was derived from a human donor who had recovered from COVID-19. CDR3 bases: TGCAGCGTGACAGGGGGCACCTCCTACGAGCAGTACTTC. This sequence encodes CSVTGGTSYEQYF.